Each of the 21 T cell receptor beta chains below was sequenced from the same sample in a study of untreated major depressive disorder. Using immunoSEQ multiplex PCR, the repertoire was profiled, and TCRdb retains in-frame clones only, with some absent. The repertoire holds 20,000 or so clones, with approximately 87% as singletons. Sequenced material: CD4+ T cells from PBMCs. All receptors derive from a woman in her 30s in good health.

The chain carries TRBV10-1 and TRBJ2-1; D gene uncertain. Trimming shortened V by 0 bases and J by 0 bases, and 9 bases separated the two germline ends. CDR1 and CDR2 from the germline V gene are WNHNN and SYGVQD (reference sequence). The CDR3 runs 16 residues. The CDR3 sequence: CASSESGKSSYNEQFF. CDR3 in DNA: TGCGCCAGCAGTGAGTCAGGTAAAAGCTCCTACAATGAGCAGTTCTTC.

In DNA form, the CDR3 reads TGTGCCACCAGCAGAGATCGCGGGTTTGCCTACGAGCAGTACTTC. Its translation is CATSRDRGFAYEQYF. The chain carries TRBV15 and TRBJ2-7; possible D gene TRBD2, 5 bases. The CDR3 loop spans 15 amino acids. Trimming removed 0 bases at V and 2 bases at J, with 11 bases between. CDR1 and CDR2 from the germline V gene are LNHNV and YYDKDF (reference sequence).

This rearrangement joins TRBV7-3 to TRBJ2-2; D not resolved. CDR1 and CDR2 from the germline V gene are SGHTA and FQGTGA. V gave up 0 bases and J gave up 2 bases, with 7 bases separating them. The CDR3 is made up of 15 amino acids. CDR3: CASSLTSSNTGELFF. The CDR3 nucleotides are TGTGCCAGCAGCTTAACCAGTTCTAACACCGGGGAGCTGTTTTTT.

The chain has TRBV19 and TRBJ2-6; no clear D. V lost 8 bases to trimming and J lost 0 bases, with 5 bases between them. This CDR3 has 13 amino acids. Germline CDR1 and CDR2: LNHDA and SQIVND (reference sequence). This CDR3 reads CASSFSGANVLTF. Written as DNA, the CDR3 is TGTGCCAGTTCGTTCTCTGGGGCCAACGTCCTGACTTTC. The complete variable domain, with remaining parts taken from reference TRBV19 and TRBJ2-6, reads DGGITQSPKYLFRKEGQNVTLSCEQNLNHDAMYWYRQDPGQGLRLIYYSQIVNDFQKGDIAEGYSVSREKKESFPLTVTSAQKNPTAFYLCASSFSGANVLTFGAGSRLTVL.

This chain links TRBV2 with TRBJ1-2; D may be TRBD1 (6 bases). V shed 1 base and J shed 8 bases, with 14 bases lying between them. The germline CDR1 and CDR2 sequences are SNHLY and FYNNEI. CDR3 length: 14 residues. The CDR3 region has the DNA TGTGCCAGCAGTGAAGTTCAGGGGACGAGAGGCTACACCTTC. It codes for CASSEVQGTRGYTF.

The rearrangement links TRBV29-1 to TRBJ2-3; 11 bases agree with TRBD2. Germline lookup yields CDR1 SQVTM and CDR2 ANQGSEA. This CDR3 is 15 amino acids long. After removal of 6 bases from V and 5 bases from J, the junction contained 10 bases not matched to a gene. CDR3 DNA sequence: TGCAGCGTGCCCACTAGCGGGGGAATCCTAGATACGCAGTATTTT. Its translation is CSVPTSGGILDTQYF.

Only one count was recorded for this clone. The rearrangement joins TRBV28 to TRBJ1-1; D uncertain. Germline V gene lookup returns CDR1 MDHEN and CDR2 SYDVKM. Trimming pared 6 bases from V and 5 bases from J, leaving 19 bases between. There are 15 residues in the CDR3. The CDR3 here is CASSTPGVSVTEAFF. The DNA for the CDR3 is TGTGCCAGCAGCACCCCCGGGGTTTCGGTGACTGAAGCTTTCTTT. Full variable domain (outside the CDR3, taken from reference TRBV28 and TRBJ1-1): DVKVTQSSRYLVKRTGEKVFLECVQDMDHENMFWYRQDPGLGLRLIYFSYDVKMKEKGDIPEGYSVSREKKERFSLILESASTNQTSMYLCASSTPGVSVTEAFFGQGTRLTVV.

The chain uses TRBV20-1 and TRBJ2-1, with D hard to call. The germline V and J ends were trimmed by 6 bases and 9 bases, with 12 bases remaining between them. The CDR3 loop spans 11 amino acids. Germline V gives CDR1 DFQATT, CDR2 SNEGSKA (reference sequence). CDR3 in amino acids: CSAGRRSEQFF. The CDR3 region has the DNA TGCAGTGCCGGACGACGTTCTGAGCAGTTCTTC.

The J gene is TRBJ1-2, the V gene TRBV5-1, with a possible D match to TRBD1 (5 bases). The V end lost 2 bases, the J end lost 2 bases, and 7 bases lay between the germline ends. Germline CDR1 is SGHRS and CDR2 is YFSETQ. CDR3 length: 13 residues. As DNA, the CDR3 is TGCGCCAGCAGCTTACAGGAGAACTATGGCTACACCTTC. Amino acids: CASSLQENYGYTF.

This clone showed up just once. CDR3 sequence (DNA): TGCGCCAGCAGTACGGGGGACAGGGCCGGAGAGACCCAGTACTTC. Its protein is CASSTGDRAGETQYF. V is TRBV5-1 and J is TRBJ2-5; 9 positions agree with TRBD1. Germline V gene lookup returns CDR1 SGHRS and CDR2 YFSETQ. The CDR3 covers 15 residues. V was pared by 5 bases and J by 4 bases, with 9 bases of the junction left unmatched.

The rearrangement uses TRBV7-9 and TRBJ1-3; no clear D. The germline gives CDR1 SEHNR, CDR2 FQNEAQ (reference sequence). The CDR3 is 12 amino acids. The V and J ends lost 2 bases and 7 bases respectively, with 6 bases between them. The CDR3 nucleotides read TGTGCCAGCAGCTTAATGTCGAACACCATATATTTT. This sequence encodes CASSLMSNTIYF. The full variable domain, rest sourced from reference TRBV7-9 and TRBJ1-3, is DTGVSQNPRHKITKRGQNVTFRCDPISEHNRLYWYRQTLGQGPEFLTYFQNEAQLEKSRLLSDRFSAERPKGSFSTLEIQRTEQGDSAMYLCASSLMSNTIYFGEGSWLTVV.

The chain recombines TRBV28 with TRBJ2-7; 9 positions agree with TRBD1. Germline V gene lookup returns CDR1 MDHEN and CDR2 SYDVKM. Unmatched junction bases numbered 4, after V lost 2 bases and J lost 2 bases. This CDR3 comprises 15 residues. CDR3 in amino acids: CASSLGGQGTYEQYF. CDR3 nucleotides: TGTGCCAGCAGTTTAGGGGGACAGGGCACCTACGAGCAGTACTTC.

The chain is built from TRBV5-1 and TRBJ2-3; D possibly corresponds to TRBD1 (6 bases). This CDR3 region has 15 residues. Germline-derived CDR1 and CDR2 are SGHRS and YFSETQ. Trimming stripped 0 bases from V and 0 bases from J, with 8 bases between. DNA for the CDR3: TGCGCCAGCAGCTTGGGGACAGCTAGCACAGATACGCAGTATTTT. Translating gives CASSLGTASTDTQYF.

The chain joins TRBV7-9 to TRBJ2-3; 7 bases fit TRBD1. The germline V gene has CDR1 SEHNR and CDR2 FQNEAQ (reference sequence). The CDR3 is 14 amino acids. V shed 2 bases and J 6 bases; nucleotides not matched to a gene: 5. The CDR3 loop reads CASSLRTGADTQYF. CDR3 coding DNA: TGTGCCAGCAGCTTACGTACAGGGGCGGATACGCAGTATTTT.

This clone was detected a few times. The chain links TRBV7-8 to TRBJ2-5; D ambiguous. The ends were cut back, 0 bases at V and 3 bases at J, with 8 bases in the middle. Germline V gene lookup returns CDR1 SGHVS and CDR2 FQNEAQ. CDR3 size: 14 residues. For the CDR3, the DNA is TGTGCCAGCAGCTTAGCGGCGATCAAAGAGACCCAGTACTTC. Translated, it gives CASSLAAIKETQYF.

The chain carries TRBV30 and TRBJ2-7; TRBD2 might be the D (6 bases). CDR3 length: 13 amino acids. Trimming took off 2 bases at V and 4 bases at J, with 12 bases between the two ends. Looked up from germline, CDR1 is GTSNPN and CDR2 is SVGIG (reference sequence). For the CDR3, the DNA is TGTGCCTGGAGTCCCCTGGAGGGGTACGAGCAGTACTTC. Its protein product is CAWSPLEGYEQYF.

DNA of the CDR3: TGTGCCAGCAGCTTAGAAATAGCAGGGAGCAATGGCTACACCTTC. Its translation is CASSLEIAGSNGYTF. The rearrangement uses TRBV11-2 and TRBJ1-2; perhaps TRBD1 as D (5 bases). Germline V lookup: CDR1 SGHAT, CDR2 FQNNGV. With 0 bases removed from V and 6 bases from J, the gap between germline ends came to 14 bases. There are 15 residues in the CDR3.

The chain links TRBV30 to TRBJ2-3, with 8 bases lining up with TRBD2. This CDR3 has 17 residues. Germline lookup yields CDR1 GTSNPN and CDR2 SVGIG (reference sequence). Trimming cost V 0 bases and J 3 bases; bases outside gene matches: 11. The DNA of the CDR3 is TGTGCCTGGAGTGTACGGGTAGCGGGGATGAGAACAGATACGCAGTATTTT. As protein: CAWSVRVAGMRTDTQYF.

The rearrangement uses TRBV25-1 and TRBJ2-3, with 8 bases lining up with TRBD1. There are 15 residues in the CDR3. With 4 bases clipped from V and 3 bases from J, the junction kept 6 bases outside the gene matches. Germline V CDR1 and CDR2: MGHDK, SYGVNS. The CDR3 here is CASSGGTGGTDTQYF. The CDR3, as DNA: TGTGCCAGCAGTGGAGGAACAGGGGGTACAGATACGCAGTATTTT.

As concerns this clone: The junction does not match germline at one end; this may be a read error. DNA for the CDR3: TGCGCCAGCAGCTTTTCGAGCTCGCGAGTTAGCGGGTCCTACAAGCAGTACTTC. It translates to CASSFSSSRVSGSYKQYF. This chain uses TRBV5-1 with TRBJ2-7, with TRBD2 matching over 7 bases. This CDR3 comprises 18 residues. Germline assignment: CDR1 SGHRS and CDR2 YFSETQ.

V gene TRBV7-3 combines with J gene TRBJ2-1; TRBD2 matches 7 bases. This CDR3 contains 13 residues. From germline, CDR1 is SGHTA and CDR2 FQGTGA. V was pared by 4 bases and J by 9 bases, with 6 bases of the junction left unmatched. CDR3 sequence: CASSSTRESEQFF. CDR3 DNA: TGTGCCAGCAGCTCAACGCGGGAGAGTGAGCAGTTCTTC.